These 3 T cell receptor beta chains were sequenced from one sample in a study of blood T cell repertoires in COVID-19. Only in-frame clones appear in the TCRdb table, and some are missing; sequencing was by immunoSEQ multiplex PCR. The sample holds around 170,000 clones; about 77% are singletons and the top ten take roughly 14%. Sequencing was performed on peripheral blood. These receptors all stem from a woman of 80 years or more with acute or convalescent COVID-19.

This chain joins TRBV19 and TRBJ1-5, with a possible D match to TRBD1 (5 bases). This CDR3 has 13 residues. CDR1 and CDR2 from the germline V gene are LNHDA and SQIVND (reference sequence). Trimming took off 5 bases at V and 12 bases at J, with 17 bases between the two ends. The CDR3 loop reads CASSWEGNQGQHF. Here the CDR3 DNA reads TGTGCCAGTAGTTGGGAGGGCAATCAGGGCCAGCATTTT.

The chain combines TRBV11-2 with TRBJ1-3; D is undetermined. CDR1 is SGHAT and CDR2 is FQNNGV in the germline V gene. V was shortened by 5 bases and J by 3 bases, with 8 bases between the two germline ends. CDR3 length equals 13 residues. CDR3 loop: CASSPSLGNTIYF. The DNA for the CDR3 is TGTGCCAGCAGCCCTAGTCTTGGAAACACCATATATTTT.

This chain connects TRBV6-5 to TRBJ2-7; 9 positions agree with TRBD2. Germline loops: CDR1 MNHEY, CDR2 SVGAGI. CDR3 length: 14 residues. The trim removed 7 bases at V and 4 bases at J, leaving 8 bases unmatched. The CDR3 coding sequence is TGTGCCAGCACCCGGCGGGAGGGCCTATACGAGCAGTACTTC. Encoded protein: CASTRREGLYEQYF.